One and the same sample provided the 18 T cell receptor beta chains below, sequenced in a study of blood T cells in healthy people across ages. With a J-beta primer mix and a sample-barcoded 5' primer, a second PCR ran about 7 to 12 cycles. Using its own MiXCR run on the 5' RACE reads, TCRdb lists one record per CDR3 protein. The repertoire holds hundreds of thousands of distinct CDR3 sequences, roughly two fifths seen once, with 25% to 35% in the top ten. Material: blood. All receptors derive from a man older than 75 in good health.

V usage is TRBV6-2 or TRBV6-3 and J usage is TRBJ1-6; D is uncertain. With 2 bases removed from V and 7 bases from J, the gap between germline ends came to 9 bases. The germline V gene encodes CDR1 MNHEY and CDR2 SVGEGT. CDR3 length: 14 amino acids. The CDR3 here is CASSYVQTNSPLHF. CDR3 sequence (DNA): TGTGCCAGCAGTTACGTACAGACCAATTCACCCCTCCACTTT.

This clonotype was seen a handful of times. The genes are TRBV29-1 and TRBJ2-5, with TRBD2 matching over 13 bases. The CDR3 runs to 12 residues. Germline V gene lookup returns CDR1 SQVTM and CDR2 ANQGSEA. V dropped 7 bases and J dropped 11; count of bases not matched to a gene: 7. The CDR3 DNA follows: TGCAGCGCTGGTGGACTAGCGGGAGTGCAGTACTTC. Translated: CSAGGLAGVQYF.

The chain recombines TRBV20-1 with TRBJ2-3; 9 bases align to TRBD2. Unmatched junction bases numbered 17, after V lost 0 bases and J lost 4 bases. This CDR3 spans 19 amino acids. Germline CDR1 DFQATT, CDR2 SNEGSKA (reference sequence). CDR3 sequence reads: CSARDQGRLAGVSPDTQYF. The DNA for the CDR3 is TGCAGTGCTAGAGATCAGGGACGGTTAGCGGGAGTCAGCCCAGATACGCAGTATTTT.

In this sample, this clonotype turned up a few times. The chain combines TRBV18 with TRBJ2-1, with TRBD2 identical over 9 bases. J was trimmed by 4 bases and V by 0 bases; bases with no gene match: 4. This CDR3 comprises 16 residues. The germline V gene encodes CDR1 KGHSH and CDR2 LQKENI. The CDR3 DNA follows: TGTGCCAGCTCACCACCCGGCGGGAGGGGATACAATGAGCAGTTCTTC. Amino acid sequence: CASSPPGGRGYNEQFF.

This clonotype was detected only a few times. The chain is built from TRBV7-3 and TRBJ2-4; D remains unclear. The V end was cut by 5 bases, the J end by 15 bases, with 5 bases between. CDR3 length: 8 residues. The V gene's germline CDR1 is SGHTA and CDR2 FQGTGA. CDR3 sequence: CASSTAYF. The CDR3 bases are TGTGCCAGCAGCACGGCGTACTTC.

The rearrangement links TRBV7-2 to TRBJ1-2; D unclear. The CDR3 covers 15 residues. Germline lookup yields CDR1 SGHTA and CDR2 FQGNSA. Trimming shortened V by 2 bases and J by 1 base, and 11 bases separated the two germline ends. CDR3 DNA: TGTGCCAGCAGCTTACAGACCGGTGTTAACTATGGCTACACCTTC. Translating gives CASSLQTGVNYGYTF.

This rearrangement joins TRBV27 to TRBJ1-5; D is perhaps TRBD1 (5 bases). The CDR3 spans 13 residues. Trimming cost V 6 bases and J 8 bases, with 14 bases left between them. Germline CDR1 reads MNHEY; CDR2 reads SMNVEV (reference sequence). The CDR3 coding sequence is TGTGCCAGCAGACAGTGGGACGTGGAGCCCCAGCATTTT. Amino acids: CASRQWDVEPQHF.

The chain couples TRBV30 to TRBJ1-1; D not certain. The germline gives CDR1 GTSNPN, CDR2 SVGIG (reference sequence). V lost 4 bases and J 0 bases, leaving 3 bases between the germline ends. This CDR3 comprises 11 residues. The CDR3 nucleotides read TGTGCCTGGATGATGAACACTGAAGCTTTCTTT. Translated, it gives CAWMMNTEAFF.

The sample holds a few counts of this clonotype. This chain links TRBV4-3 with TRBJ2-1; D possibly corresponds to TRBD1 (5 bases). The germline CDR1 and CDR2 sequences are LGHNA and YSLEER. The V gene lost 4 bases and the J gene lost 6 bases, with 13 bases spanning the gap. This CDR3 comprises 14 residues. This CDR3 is CASSPDRNRNEQFF. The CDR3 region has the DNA TGCGCCAGCAGCCCAGACAGAAACCGCAATGAGCAGTTCTTC.

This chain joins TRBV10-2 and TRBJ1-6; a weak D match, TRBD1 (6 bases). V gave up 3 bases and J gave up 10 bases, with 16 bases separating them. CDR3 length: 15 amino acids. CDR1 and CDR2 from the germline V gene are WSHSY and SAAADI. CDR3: CASSDAPGEWSPLHF. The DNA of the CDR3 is TGCGCCAGCAGTGATGCTCCAGGGGAATGGTCACCCCTCCACTTT.

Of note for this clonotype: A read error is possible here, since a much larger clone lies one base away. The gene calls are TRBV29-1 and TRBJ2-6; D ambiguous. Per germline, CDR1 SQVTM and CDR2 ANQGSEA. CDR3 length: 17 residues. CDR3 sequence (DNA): TGCGGCGTTGAACTTTTTACAGTTCGCTCTGGGGCCAACGTCCTGACTTTC. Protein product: CGVELFTVRSGANVLTF.

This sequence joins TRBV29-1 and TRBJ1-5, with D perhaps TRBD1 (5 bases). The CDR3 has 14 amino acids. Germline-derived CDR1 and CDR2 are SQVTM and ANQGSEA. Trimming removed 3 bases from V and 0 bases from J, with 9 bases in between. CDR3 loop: CSVDGGGSNQPQHF. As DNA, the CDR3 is TGCAGCGTTGATGGGGGGGGTAGCAATCAGCCCCAGCATTTT.

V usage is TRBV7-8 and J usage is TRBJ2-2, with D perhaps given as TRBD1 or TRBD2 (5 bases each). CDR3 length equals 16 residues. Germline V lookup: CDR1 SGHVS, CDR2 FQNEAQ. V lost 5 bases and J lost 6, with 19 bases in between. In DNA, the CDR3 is TGTGCCAGCAGCACGCCGGCCGGGACCTCCCCCGGGGAGCTGTTTTTT. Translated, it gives CASSTPAGTSPGELFF.

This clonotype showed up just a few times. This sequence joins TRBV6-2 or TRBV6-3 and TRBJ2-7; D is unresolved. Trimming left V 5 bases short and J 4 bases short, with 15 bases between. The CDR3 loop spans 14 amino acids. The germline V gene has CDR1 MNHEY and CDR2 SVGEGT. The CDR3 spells CASSTQMGSYEQYF. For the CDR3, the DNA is TGTGCCAGCAGTACCCAAATGGGGTCATACGAGCAGTACTTC.

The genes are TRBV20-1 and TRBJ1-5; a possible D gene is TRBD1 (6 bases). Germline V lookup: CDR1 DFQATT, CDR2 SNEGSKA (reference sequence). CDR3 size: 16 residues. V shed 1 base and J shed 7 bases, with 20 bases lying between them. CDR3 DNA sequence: TGCAGTGCTAGAGCCCGACAGGTAGGCCAGGGACAGCCCCAGCATTTT. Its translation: CSARARQVGQGQPQHF.

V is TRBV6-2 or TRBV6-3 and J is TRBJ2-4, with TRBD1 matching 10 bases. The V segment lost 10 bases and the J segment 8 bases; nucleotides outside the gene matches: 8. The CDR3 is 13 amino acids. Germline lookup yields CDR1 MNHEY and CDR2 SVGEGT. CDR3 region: CANSRDRGHIQYF. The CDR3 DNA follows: TGTGCCAACAGCCGGGACAGGGGTCACATTCAGTACTTC.

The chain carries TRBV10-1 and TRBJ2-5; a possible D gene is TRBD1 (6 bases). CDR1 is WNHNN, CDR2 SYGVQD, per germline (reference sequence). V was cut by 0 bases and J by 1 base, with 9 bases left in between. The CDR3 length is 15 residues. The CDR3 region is CASSESGTPQETQYF. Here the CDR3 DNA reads TGCGCCAGCAGTGAGTCCGGGACACCCCAAGAGACCCAGTACTTC.

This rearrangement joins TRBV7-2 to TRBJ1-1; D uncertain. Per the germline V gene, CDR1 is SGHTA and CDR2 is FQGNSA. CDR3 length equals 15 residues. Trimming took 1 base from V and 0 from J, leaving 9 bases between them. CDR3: CASSLDVAVNTEAFF. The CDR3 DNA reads TGTGCCAGCAGCTTAGACGTGGCAGTGAACACTGAAGCTTTCTTT.